The sequence of this T cell receptor (beta chain) was determined in a study of cytomegalovirus exposure and HLA in healthy donors. General observations from the study: The study designated 150 or so TCR beta chains cytomegalovirus-associated.

CDR1 and CDR2 (germline): LGHNA, YSLEER. Trimming removed 1 base at V and 2 bases at J, with 15 bases between. The CDR3 covers 16 residues. This clone was counted a few times. As yet, its antigen is unknown. A multiplex PCR was run with 60 Vbeta primers and 13 Jbeta primers. Assay: immunoSEQ multiplex PCR; the TCRdb copy retains only in-frame clones and omits some. The data contain 100,000 to 120,000 clones, 75% to 85% of them singletons. This TCR derives from a man in his late teens or twenties in good health and CMV-seronegative. The V call is TRBV4-3, the J call TRBJ2-7, with D perhaps matching TRBD2 (6 bases). Sequencing used PBMCs. CDR3 in amino acids: CASSQGFGAGPYEQYF. In nucleotides, the CDR3 is TGCGCCAGCAGCCAAGGGTTCGGAGCGGGCCCCTACGAGCAGTACTTC.